Below are 22 T cell receptor beta chains sequenced from a single sample in a study of identical twins. TCRdb ran MiXCR on the 5' RACE reads and lists one entry per CDR3 protein. The repertoire includes about 260,000 distinct CDR3 sequences, roughly 7% of them detected once, and roughly 3.6% sits in the top ten. These same records also appear under a second study, on yellow fever vaccine responses in identical twins.

Sequenced: memory (CD45RO+) T cells sorted from blood. The receptors derive from a woman between 18 and 29 years old in good health.

CDR3 bases: TGTGCCAGCAGTTTGCGGACAGGGGCGAACAATGAGCAGTTCTTC. As protein: CASSLRTGANNEQFF. The V call is TRBV12-3 or TRBV12-4, the J call TRBJ2-1, with 9 positions matching TRBD1. The junction had 5 bases not matched to a gene; V was cut back by 3 bases and J by 5 bases. This CDR3 is 15 amino acids long.

In its sample, this clonotype was seen many times. The chain is built from TRBV6-5 and TRBJ2-1; D is unresolved. Germline V gives CDR1 MNHEY, CDR2 SVGAGI. Trimming shortened V by 4 bases and J by 4 bases, and 20 bases separated the two germline ends. CDR3 length: 17 amino acids. The CDR3 reads CASSSLGHSGPYNEQFF. CDR3 sequence (DNA): TGTGCCAGCAGTTCTCTGGGCCACTCAGGACCTTACAATGAGCAGTTCTTC.

The V gene is TRBV7-9, the J gene TRBJ2-1; D is possibly TRBD1 (5 bases). V was pared by 1 base and J by 0 bases, with 7 bases between. The CDR3 sequence is 15 residues long. The germline V gene has CDR1 SEHNR and CDR2 FQNEAQ (reference sequence). In DNA, the CDR3 is TGTGCCAGCAGCTTAGTCCAGGGCTCCTACAATGAGCAGTTCTTC. It translates to CASSLVQGSYNEQFF.

This clonotype was seen many times. CDR3 protein: CATTRINTMNTEAFF. DNA of the CDR3: TGTGCCACCACCCGAATTAACACTATGAACACTGAAGCTTTCTTT. This sequence joins TRBV11-2 and TRBJ1-1; no clear D gene. This CDR3 is 15 amino acids long. The V end was cut by 10 bases, the J end by 0 bases, with 18 bases between. Germline CDR1 reads SGHAT; CDR2 reads FQNNGV.

Here the CDR3 reads CASSLFLAGGYEQYF. The CDR3 DNA reads TGCGCCAGCAGCTTGTTTCTAGCGGGAGGCTACGAGCAGTACTTC. V is TRBV5-1 and J is TRBJ2-7; 11 bases line up with TRBD2. Germline assignment: CDR1 SGHRS and CDR2 YFSETQ. J was trimmed by 3 bases and V by 1 base; bases with no gene match: 3. The CDR3 totals 15 residues.

Ten or more counts support this clonotype. The V call is TRBV24-1, the J call TRBJ2-5, with 14 bases matching TRBD2. Trimming cost V 4 bases and J 4 bases; bases outside gene matches: 7. The V gene's germline CDR1 is KGHDR and CDR2 SFDVKD. The CDR3 totals 17 residues. This chain's CDR3 is CATSDLGLAGGPETQYF. The CDR3 DNA follows: TGTGCCACCAGTGACCTAGGACTAGCGGGGGGCCCAGAGACCCAGTACTTC.

The V call is TRBV15, the J call TRBJ2-5, with 9 positions matching TRBD1. This CDR3 is built from 15 residues. The V and J ends lost 5 bases and 5 bases, in that order; junction bases with no gene match: 9. Per the germline V gene, CDR1 is LNHNV and CDR2 is YYDKDF (reference sequence). This chain's CDR3 is CATSSHTGGGETQYF. The CDR3 DNA follows: TGTGCCACCAGCTCGCATACAGGGGGCGGTGAGACCCAGTACTTC.

This clonotype came up a few times. The chain couples TRBV7-2 to TRBJ2-1; D remains ambiguous. V dropped 5 bases and J dropped 12 bases, with 11 bases sitting between them. Germline CDR1 SGHTA, CDR2 FQGNSA. The CDR3 is made up of 11 amino acids. The CDR3 nucleotides read TGTGCCAGCAGCCTAGGGCCCCGGCAGTTCTTC. This codes for CASSLGPRQFF.

The chain links TRBV9 to TRBJ2-3; 10 bases are a match to TRBD2. Looked up from germline, CDR1 is SGDLS and CDR2 is YYNGEE. After removal of 1 base from V and 5 bases from J, the junction contained 13 bases not matched to a gene. CDR3 length: 18 residues. CDR3 in amino acids: CASSVFSGLSGRVDTQYF. The DNA for the CDR3 is TGTGCCAGCAGCGTATTCTCGGGTCTCAGCGGGAGGGTAGATACGCAGTATTTT.

This clonotype was counted at least ten times. V usage is TRBV5-1 and J usage is TRBJ1-2, with D possibly TRBD1 on 5 matching bases. Germline V gives CDR1 SGHRS, CDR2 YFSETQ. This CDR3 has 15 residues. Trimming cost V 0 bases and J 4 bases, with 13 bases left between them. The CDR3, as DNA: TGCGCCAGCAGCTTGGCATCAGGGTCTGGCTATGGCTACACCTTC. This sequence encodes CASSLASGSGYGYTF.

This clonotype was counted between two and nine times. This chain links TRBV10-3 with TRBJ2-3, with 8 nucleotides matching TRBD2. Germline V gives CDR1 ENHRY, CDR2 SYGVKD. Trimming removed 3 bases from V and 5 bases from J; junction bases left unmatched: 7. The CDR3 is 15 residues long. The CDR3 DNA follows: TGTGCCATCAGTGACCGGGGGGGCCATGGAGATACGCAGTATTTT. This sequence encodes CAISDRGGHGDTQYF.

The chain is built from TRBV19 and TRBJ2-7; D is perhaps TRBD1 (6 bases). V shed 2 bases and J shed 6 bases, with 14 bases lying between them. The CDR3 runs to 14 residues. Looked up from germline, CDR1 is LNHDA and CDR2 is SQIVND (reference sequence). CDR3 nucleotide sequence: TGTGCCAGTAGTATACCAGGGGATCTTATCGAGCAGTACTTC. Protein product: CASSIPGDLIEQYF.

V is TRBV7-8 and J is TRBJ2-1; a possible D gene is TRBD2 (6 bases). There are 15 residues in the CDR3. Germline CDR1 and CDR2: SGHVS and FQNEAQ. V gave up 2 bases and J gave up 1 base, with 9 bases separating them. DNA for the CDR3: TGTGCCAGCAGCTTAACGGGGGAGTCCTACAATGAGCAGTTCTTC. Translating it yields CASSLTGESYNEQFF.

This clonotype was detected a few times. V and J are TRBV27 and TRBJ2-2; 16 bases match TRBD2. The CDR3 is 19 amino acids. Per germline, CDR1 MNHEY and CDR2 SMNVEV (reference sequence). V lost 3 bases to trimming and J lost 1 base; unmatched junction nucleotides: 5. The CDR3 DNA follows: TGTGCCAGCAGTTTGAGGGGACTAGCGGGGGGGTGGAACACCGGGGAGCTGTTTTTT. Protein: CASSLRGLAGGWNTGELFF.

This clonotype was counted between two and nine times. A much larger clone is a single base away; this may be a read error. CDR3 protein: CASSGGRNTGDLFF. The CDR3 nucleotides are TGCGCCAGCAGTGGCGGGAGGAACACCGGGGATCTGTTTTTT. V and J are TRBV5-1 and TRBJ2-2; 8 bases line up with TRBD2. The CDR3 has 14 amino acids. CDR1 SGHRS and CDR2 YFSETQ come from the germline V gene.

The sample holds a few counts of this clonotype. The chain couples TRBV6-2 or TRBV6-3 to TRBJ2-4; D not certain. Germline CDR1 is MNHEY and CDR2 is SVGEGT. The germline V and J ends were trimmed by 4 bases and 6 bases, with 16 bases remaining between them. The CDR3 consists of 15 residues. The CDR3 DNA reads as TGTGCCAGCAGTTCGACGTTCGACTTTCTAAACATTCAGTACTTC. Translation gives CASSSTFDFLNIQYF.

This CDR3 is CASSPRTVDTGELFF. The CDR3 region has the DNA TGTGCCAGCAGCCCGCGTACGGTTGACACCGGGGAGCTGTTTTTT. The rearrangement links TRBV9 to TRBJ2-2; no clear D. Germline values: CDR1 SGDLS, CDR2 YYNGEE. Trimming removed 4 bases from V and 3 bases from J, with 13 bases in between. The CDR3 runs to 15 residues.

This clonotype appeared many times. The V and J genes are TRBV9 and TRBJ2-1; D gene unclear. This CDR3 region has 14 residues. Germline values: CDR1 SGDLS, CDR2 YYNGEE. Trimming took off 4 bases at V and 8 bases at J, with 16 bases between the two ends. The CDR3 DNA is TGTGCCAGCAGCCTTGTCCGTGATGGGGATGAGCAGTTCTTC. It encodes CASSLVRDGDEQFF.

This clonotype was detected a few times. The chain uses TRBV20-1 and TRBJ2-3; 7 bases match TRBD2. The CDR3 totals 16 residues. Germline CDR1 and CDR2: DFQATT and SNEGSKA (reference sequence). V was pared by 4 bases and J by 0 bases, with 10 bases of the junction left unmatched. CDR3: CSANRRLAASTDTQYF. Written as DNA, the CDR3 is TGCAGTGCTAATAGGAGACTAGCAGCTAGCACAGATACGCAGTATTTT.

This rearrangement joins TRBV12-3 or TRBV12-4 to TRBJ2-4; 8 nucleotides align to TRBD2. The CDR3 extends over 14 amino acids. The ends lost 5 bases at V and 8 bases at J; junction bases unmatched: 8. The CDR3 nucleotides read TGTGCCAGCAGTCCTTCAGCGGGAGAGCACATTCAGTACTTC. As protein: CASSPSAGEHIQYF.

V and J are TRBV3-1 and TRBJ2-2; D is uncertain. Germline CDR1 reads LGHDT; CDR2 reads YNNKEL (reference sequence). Trimming shortened V by 4 bases and J by 8 bases, and 14 bases separated the two germline ends. The CDR3 length is 14 residues. CDR3: CASSPSGVMGELFF. The CDR3 bases are TGTGCCAGCAGCCCAAGTGGCGTCATGGGGGAGCTGTTTTTT.

This clonotype came up many times. This chain uses TRBV27 with TRBJ2-7, with a weak D call TRBD1 (6 bases). Germline V CDR1 and CDR2: MNHEY, SMNVEV (reference sequence). Trimming stripped 5 bases from V and 2 bases from J, with 13 bases between. CDR3 length equals 14 residues. CDR3 sequence (DNA): TGTGCCAGCAGTCCGACAGGCTACACCTACGAGCAGTACGTC. Protein: CASSPTGYTYEQYV.